These 14 T cell receptor beta chains were all obtained from the same sample, sequenced in a study of T cell responses to AZD1222 COVID-19 vaccine. Sequencing was performed with immunoSEQ multiplex PCR; in TCRdb, only in-frame clones are kept and a portion is missing. The sample includes around 140,000 clones, 88% of them seen just once. The material was peripheral blood, obtained 28 days after the second dose of the MenACWY control vaccine. The receptor source for this set is an adult who received the MenACWY meningococcal vaccine as a control.

The rearrangement links TRBV4-1 to TRBJ2-2, with D perhaps given as TRBD1 or TRBD2 (6 bases each). This CDR3 contains 17 residues. The germline V gene encodes CDR1 MGHRA and CDR2 YSYEKL. The V end was cut by 6 bases, the J end by 7 bases, with 24 bases between. The CDR3 nucleotides read TGCGCCAGCAGTAACTACCCCACGGGGGCTCAAGGCGGGGAGCTGTTTTTT. The encoded protein is CASSNYPTGAQGGELFF.

The rearrangement uses TRBV30 and TRBJ2-3; 9 positions agree with TRBD2. The germline CDR1 and CDR2 sequences are GTSNPN and SVGIG (reference sequence). V gave up 1 base and J gave up 5 bases; unmatched junction bases: 7. There are 15 residues in the CDR3. CDR3 bases: TGTGCCTGGAGTGGGCTAGCGGGGACCGGAGATACGCAGTATTTT. It yields the protein CAWSGLAGTGDTQYF.

The genes are TRBV19 and TRBJ2-3; unclear D gene. V was clipped by 1 base and J by 8 bases, with 10 bases between them. Germline V gene lookup returns CDR1 LNHDA and CDR2 SQIVND (reference sequence). This CDR3 contains 13 residues. In DNA, the CDR3 is TGTGCCAGTAGTATAGGACCACCCGGTACGCAGTATTTT. It yields the protein CASSIGPPGTQYF.

This chain joins TRBV7-2 and TRBJ2-7, with D tentatively TRBD1 (6 bases). V dropped 2 bases and J dropped 1 base, with 12 bases sitting between them. The length of the CDR3 is 15 residues. CDR1 and CDR2 (germline): SGHTA, FQGNSA. CDR3 amino acids: CASSLFGTTSYEQYF. CDR3 DNA sequence: TGTGCCAGCAGCTTATTCGGGACAACTTCCTACGAGCAGTACTTC. The whole variable domain, filled in from reference TRBV7-2 and TRBJ2-7, reads GAGVSQSPSNKVTEKGKDVELRCDPISGHTALYWYRQSLGQGLEFLIYFQGNSAPDKSGLPSDRFSAERTGGSVSTLTIQRTQQEDSAVYLCASSLFGTTSYEQYFGPGTRLTVT.

The chain combines TRBV19 with TRBJ1-4, with 7 bases fitting TRBD1. The CDR3 contains 14 residues. V was pared by 6 bases and J by 7 bases, with 8 bases of the junction left unmatched. Germline-derived CDR1 and CDR2 are LNHDA and SQIVND (reference sequence). The CDR3 spells CASSLRGTAEKLFF. DNA for the CDR3: TGTGCCAGTAGCCTCCGAGGGACAGCTGAAAAACTGTTTTTT.

This sequence joins TRBV29-1 and TRBJ1-1; D is undetermined. V was pared by 5 bases and J by 5 bases, with 15 bases between. This CDR3 has 13 amino acids. Germline V lookup: CDR1 SQVTM, CDR2 ANQGSEA. As DNA, the CDR3 is TGCAGCGTTAGGGCGGGATTAGGTACTGAAGCTTTCTTT. Protein sequence: CSVRAGLGTEAFF.

This chain connects TRBV9 to TRBJ2-1, with TRBD2 identical over 9 bases. The CDR3 sequence is 14 residues long. CDR1 is SGDLS and CDR2 is YYNGEE in the germline V gene. The junction had 9 bases not matched to a gene; V was cut back by 6 bases and J by 8 bases. Written as DNA, the CDR3 is TGTGCCAGCACCCCGGGCGGGGGGGCTTATGAGCAGTTCTTC. This translates into CASTPGGGAYEQFF. The whole variable domain, remainder taken from reference TRBV9 and TRBJ2-1, is DSGVTQTPKHLITATGQRVTLRCSPRSGDLSVYWYQQSLDQGLQFLIQYYNGEERAKGNILERFSAQQFPDLHSELNLSSLELGDSALYFCASTPGGGAYEQFFGPGTRLTVL.

The table lists this clone with a count of one. The chain employs TRBV28 and TRBJ2-1, with unresolved D. Trimming took 4 bases from V and 0 from J, leaving 13 bases between them. CDR3 length: 16 residues. The germline CDR1 and CDR2 sequences are MDHEN and SYDVKM. In nucleotides, the CDR3 is TGTGCCAGCAGTTATCTAGGGCAGAGCTCCTACAATGAGCAGTTCTTC. The encoded protein is CASSYLGQSSYNEQFF.

This chain joins TRBV19 and TRBJ1-3; 9 nucleotides line up with TRBD1. The CDR3 runs to 14 residues. Trimming at V came to 6 bases and at J to 4 bases, leaving 4 bases not matched to a gene. CDR1 LNHDA and CDR2 SQIVND come from the germline V gene (reference sequence). As DNA, the CDR3 is TGTGCCAGTAGAATACAGGGGGCCGGAAACACCATATATTTT. Amino acid sequence: CASRIQGAGNTIYF.

The chain joins TRBV4-2 to TRBJ1-3, with 9 positions matching TRBD1. This CDR3 comprises 14 residues. J was trimmed by 2 bases and V by 6 bases; bases with no gene match: 2. Germline CDR1 reads LGHNA; CDR2 reads YNFKEQ. The CDR3 is CASRDRGTGNTIYF. The CDR3 bases are TGTGCCAGCAGGGACAGGGGCACTGGAAACACCATATATTTT.

The chain couples TRBV11-1 to TRBJ2-5, with TRBD2 matching over 12 bases. Trimming removed 2 bases from V and 5 bases from J; junction bases left unmatched: 6. Germline CDR1 reads SGHAT; CDR2 reads FQDESV (reference sequence). This CDR3 has 16 amino acids. The CDR3 region is CASSLLAGGWGETQYF. As DNA, the CDR3 is TGTGCCAGCAGCTTACTAGCGGGAGGGTGGGGCGAGACCCAGTACTTC.

The chain couples TRBV18 to TRBJ2-1, with 15 positions matching TRBD2. Germline V gives CDR1 KGHSH, CDR2 LQKENI. The CDR3 sequence is 15 residues long. V was clipped by 5 bases and J by 9 bases; unmatched bases: 5. CDR3 DNA sequence: TGTGCCAGCTCAGTTGGACTAGCGGGAGGGGTTGAGCAGTTCTTC. Amino acid sequence: CASSVGLAGGVEQFF.

The V and J genes are TRBV19 and TRBJ1-1; D unresolved. The germline V gene encodes CDR1 LNHDA and CDR2 SQIVND (reference sequence). Trimming removed 8 bases at V and 4 bases at J, with 8 bases between. The length of the CDR3 is 11 residues. The CDR3 is CASEDGTEAFF. Here the CDR3 DNA reads TGTGCCAGTGAGGATGGCACTGAAGCTTTCTTT.

This sequence joins TRBV9 and TRBJ1-6, with D possibly TRBD1 on 5 matching bases. There are 16 residues in the CDR3. Germline loops: CDR1 SGDLS, CDR2 YYNGEE. V dropped 4 bases and J dropped 4 bases, with 15 bases sitting between them. The CDR3 DNA reads as TGTGCCAGCAGCTCGGGGGAGGGCATTTATAATTCACCCCTCCACTTT. This sequence encodes CASSSGEGIYNSPLHF. The entire variable domain, with the rest obtained from reference TRBV9 and TRBJ1-6, is as follows: DSGVTQTPKHLITATGQRVTLRCSPRSGDLSVYWYQQSLDQGLQFLIQYYNGEERAKGNILERFSAQQFPDLHSELNLSSLELGDSALYFCASSSGEGIYNSPLHFGNGTRLTVT.